The clone carrying this TCR beta chain was detected ten times or more. The antigen is unknown. CDR3 length: 16 amino acids. The ends were cut back, 2 bases at V and 5 bases at J, with 18 bases in the middle. From germline, CDR1 is MNHEY and CDR2 SMNVEV (reference sequence). What was amplified from RNA transcripts were TCR beta CDR3 regions. Initially, a first-round RT-PCR of the TCR CDR3 employed the HTBI primer set. MiXCR was run by TCRdb on the multiplex PCR reads, yielding one entry per CDR3 protein. The table records 450,000 to 650,000 distinct CDR3 sequences, around 20% of them present only once. These data are taken from a study of T cells in Graves' hyperthyroidism and ophthalmopathy. General study results and limits: Most thyroid clonotypes that were expanded above 0.001 also turned up in blood.

The sample consisted of blood. The receptor comes from a man in his late teens or twenties with Graves' hyperthyroidism. The chain combines TRBV27 with TRBJ1-1, with D uncertain. CDR3 sequence reads: CASSLTWVRVRTEAFF. DNA of the CDR3: TGTGCCAGCAGTTTAACCTGGGTAAGGGTGAGGACTGAAGCTTTCTTT.